This T cell receptor beta chain was captured by sequencing in a study of T cells in Graves' hyperthyroidism and ophthalmopathy. Study information: Peripheral blood specimens were obtained at initial diagnosis, prior to any treatment. Study-wide points: Most clonotypes expanded in the thyroid (above 0.001) were also present in blood.

Patients between 18 and 65 years old had hyperthyroidism, newly diagnosed and lasting under 2 months. RNA transcripts yielded amplified TCR beta CDR3 regions. The HTBI set primed first-round TCR CDR3 RT-PCR. TCRdb reprocessed the multiplex PCR reads with MiXCR, giving one entry per CDR3 protein. In the table there are 650,000 to 700,000 distinct CDR3 sequences, roughly 17% of which are singletons. V was trimmed by 3 bases and J by 4 bases, leaving 6 bases between them. CDR3 length: 11 residues. Germline V gene sequence: CDR1 SQVTM, CDR2 ANQGSEA. This clonotype was found many times. Its antigen is currently unknown.

The TCR sequence derives from a man aged 50 to 59 with Graves' hyperthyroidism. What was sequenced was blood. The chain joins TRBV29-1 to TRBJ1-1, with D hard to call. CDR3 sequence (DNA): TGCAGCGTTGATGCGGGCACTGAAGCTTTCTTT. Its translation is CSVDAGTEAFF. Full variable domain (outside the CDR3, taken from reference TRBV29-1 and TRBJ1-1): SAVISQKPSRDICQRGTSLTIQCQVDSQVTMMFWYRQQPGQSLTLIATANQGSEATYESGFVIDKFPISRPNLTFSTLTVSNMSPEDSSIYLCSVDAGTEAFFGQGTRLTVV.